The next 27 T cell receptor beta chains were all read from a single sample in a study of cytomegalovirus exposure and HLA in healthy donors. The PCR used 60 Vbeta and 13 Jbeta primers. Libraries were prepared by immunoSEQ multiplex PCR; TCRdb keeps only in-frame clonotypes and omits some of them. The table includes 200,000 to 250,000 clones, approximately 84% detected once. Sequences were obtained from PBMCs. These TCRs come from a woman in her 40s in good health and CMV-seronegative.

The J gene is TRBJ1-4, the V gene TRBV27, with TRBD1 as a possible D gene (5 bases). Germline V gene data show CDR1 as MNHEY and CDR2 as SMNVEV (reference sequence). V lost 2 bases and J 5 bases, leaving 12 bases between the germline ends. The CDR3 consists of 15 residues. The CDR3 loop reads CASSLVWGGNEKLFF. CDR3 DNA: TGTGCCAGCAGTTTAGTGTGGGGGGGGAATGAAAAACTGTTTTTT.

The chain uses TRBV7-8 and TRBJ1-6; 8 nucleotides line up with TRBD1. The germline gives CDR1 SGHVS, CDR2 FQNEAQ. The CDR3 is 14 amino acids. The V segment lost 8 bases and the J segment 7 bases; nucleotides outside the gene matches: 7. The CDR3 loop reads CASVHRQGNSPLHF. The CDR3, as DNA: TGTGCCAGCGTCCATAGACAGGGGAATTCACCCCTCCACTTT.

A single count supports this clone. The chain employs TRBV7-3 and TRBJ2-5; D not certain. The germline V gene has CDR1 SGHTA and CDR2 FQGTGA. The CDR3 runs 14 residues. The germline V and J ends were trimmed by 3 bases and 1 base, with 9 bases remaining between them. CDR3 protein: CASSLSTAQETQYF. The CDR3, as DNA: TGTGCCAGCAGCTTGAGTACAGCCCAAGAGACCCAGTACTTC.

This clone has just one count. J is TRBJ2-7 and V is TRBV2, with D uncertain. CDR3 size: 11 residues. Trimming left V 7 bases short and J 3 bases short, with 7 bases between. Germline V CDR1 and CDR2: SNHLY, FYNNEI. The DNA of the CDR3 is TGTGCCAGCACCTCGGGCTACGAGCAGTACTTC. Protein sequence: CASTSGYEQYF.

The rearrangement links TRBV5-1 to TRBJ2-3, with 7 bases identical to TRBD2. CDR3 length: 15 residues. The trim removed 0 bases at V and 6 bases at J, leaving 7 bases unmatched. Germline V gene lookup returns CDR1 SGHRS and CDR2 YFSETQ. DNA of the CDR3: TGCGCCAGCAGCTTGGAACTAGCGCGGGGGGATACGCAGTATTTT. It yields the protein CASSLELARGDTQYF.

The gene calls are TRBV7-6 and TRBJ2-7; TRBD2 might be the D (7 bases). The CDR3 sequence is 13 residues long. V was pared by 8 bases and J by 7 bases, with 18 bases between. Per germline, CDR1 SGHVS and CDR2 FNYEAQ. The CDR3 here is CASSLGGAGEQYF. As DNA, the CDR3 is TGTGCCAGCTCCCTTGGGGGGGCCGGGGAGCAGTACTTC.

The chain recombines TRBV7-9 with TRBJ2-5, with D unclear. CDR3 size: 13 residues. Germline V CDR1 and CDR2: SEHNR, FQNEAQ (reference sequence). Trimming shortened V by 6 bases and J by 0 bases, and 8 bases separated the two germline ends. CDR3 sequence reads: CASSVADQETQYF. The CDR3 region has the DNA TGTGCCAGCAGTGTGGCGGACCAAGAGACCCAGTACTTC.

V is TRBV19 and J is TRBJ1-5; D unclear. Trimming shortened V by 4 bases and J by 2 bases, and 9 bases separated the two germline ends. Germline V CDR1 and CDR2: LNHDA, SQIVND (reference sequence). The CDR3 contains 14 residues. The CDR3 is CASSTTSRNQPQHF. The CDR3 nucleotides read TGTGCCAGTAGTACGACTTCGCGCAATCAGCCCCAGCATTTT.

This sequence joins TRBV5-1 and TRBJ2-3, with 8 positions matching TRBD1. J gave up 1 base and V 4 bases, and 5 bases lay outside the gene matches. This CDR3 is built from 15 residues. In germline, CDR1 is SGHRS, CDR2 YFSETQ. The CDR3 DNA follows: TGCGCCAGCAGCCAAAACAGGGGGGGCACAGATACGCAGTATTTT. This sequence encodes CASSQNRGGTDTQYF.

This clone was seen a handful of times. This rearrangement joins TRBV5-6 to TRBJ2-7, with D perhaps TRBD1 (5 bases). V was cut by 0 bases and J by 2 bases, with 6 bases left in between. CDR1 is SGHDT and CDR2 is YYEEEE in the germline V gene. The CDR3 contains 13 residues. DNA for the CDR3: TGTGCCAGCAGCTTGGCAGGGCCCTACGAGCAGTACTTC. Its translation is CASSLAGPYEQYF.

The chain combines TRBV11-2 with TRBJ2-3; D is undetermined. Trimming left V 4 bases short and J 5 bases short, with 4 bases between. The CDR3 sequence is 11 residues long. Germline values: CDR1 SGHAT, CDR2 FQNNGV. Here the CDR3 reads CASSSQDTQYF. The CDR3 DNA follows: TGTGCCAGCAGCTCACAAGATACGCAGTATTTT. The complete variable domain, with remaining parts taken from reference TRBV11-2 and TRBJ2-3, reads EAGVAQSPRYKIIEKRQSVAFWCNPISGHATLYWYQQILGQGPKLLIQFQNNGVVDDSQLPKDRFSAERLKGVDSTLKIQPAKLEDSAVYLCASSSQDTQYFGPGTRLTVL.

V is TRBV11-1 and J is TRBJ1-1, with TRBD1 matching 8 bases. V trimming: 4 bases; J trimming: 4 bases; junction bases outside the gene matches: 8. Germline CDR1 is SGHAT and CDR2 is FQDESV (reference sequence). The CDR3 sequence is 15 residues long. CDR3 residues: CASSSGQGRFTEAFF. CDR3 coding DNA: TGTGCCAGCAGCTCCGGACAGGGTCGGTTCACTGAAGCTTTCTTT.

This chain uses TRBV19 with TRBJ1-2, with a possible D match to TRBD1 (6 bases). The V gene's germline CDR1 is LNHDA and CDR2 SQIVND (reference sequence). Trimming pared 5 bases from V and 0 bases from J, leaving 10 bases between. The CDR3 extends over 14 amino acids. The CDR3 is CASSPYRANYGYTF. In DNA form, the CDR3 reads TGTGCCAGTAGTCCTTACAGGGCTAACTATGGCTACACCTTC.

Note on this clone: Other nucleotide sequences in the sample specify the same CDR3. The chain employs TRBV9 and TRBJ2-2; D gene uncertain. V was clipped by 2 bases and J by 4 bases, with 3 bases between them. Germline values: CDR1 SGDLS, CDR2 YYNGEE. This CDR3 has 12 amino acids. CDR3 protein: CASSVRTGELFF. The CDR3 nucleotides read TGTGCCAGCAGCGTCCGCACCGGGGAGCTGTTTTTT.

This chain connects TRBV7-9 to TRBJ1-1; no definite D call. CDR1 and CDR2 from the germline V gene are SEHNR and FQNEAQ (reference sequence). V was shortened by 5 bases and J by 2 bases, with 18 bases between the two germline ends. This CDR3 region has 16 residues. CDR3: CASSQPSASSNTEAFF. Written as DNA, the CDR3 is TGTGCCAGCAGCCAACCATCCGCGTCGTCAAACACTGAAGCTTTCTTT.

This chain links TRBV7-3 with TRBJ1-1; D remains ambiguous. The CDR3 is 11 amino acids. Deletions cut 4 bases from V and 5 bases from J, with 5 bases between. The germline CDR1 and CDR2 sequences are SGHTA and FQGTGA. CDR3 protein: CASSSGTEAFF. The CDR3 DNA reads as TGTGCCAGCAGCTCGGGGACTGAAGCTTTCTTT.

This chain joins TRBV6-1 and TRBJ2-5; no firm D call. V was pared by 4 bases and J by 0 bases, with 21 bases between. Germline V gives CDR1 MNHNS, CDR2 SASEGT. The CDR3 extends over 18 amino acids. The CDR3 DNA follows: TGTGCCAGCAGTGTTTTCCCCAGATCGCATCTGTACCAAGAGACCCAGTACTTC. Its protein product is CASSVFPRSHLYQETQYF.

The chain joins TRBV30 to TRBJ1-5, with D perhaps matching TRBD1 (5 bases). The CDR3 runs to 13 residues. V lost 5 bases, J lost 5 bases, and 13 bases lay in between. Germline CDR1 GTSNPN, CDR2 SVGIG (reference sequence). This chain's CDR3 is CAWGKTGDQPQHF. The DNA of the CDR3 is TGTGCCTGGGGTAAGACGGGGGATCAGCCCCAGCATTTT.

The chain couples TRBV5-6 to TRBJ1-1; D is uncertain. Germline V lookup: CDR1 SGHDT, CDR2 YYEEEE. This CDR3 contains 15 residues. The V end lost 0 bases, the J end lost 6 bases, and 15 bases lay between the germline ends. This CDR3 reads CASSLASGPGSEAFF. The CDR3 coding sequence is TGTGCCAGCAGCTTGGCCTCTGGGCCAGGCTCTGAAGCTTTCTTT.

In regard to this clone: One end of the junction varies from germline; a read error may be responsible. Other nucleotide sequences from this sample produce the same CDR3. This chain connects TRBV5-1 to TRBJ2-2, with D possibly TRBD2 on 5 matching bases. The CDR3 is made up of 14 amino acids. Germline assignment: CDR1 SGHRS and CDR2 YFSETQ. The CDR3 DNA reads TGCGCCAGCAGCTTACAGACCAACACCGGGGAGCTGTTTTTC. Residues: CASSLQTNTGELFF.

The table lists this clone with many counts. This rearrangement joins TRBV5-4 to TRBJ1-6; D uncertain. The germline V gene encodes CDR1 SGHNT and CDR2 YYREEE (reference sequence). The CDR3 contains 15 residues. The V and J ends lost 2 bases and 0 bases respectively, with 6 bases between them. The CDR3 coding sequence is TGTGCCAGCAGCTTCGGGAGCTCCTATAATTCACCCCTCCACTTT. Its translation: CASSFGSSYNSPLHF.

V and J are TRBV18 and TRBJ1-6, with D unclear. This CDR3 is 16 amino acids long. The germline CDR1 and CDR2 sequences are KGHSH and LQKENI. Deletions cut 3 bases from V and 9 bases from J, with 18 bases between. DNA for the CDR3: TGTGCCAGCTCACCGAACGAGGCCTCAGTGGGTTCACCCCTCCACTTT. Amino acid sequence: CASSPNEASVGSPLHF.

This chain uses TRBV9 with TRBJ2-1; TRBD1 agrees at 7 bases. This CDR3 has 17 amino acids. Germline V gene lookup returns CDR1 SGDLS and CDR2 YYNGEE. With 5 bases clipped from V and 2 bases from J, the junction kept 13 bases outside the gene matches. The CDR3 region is CASSLRQGSEAYNEQFF. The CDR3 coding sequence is TGTGCCAGCAGTTTGAGACAGGGTAGCGAGGCCTACAATGAGCAGTTCTTC.

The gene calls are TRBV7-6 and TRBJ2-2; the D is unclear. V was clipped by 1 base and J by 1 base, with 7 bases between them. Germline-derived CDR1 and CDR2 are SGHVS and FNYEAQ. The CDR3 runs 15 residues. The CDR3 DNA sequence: TGTGCCAGCAGCTTAGGCACAGAGAACACCGGGGAGCTGTTTTTT. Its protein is CASSLGTENTGELFF.

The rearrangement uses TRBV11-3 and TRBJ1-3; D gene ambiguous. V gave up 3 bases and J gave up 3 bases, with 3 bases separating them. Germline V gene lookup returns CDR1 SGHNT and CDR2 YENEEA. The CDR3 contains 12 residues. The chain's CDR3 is CASSFGGNTIYF. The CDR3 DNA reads TGTGCCAGCAGCTTCGGTGGAAACACCATATATTTT. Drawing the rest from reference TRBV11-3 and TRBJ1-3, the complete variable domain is EAGVVQSPRYKIIEKKQPVAFWCNPISGHNTLYWYLQNLGQGPELLIRYENEEAVDDSQLPKDRFSAERLKGVDSTLKIQPAELGDSAVYLCASSFGGNTIYFGEGSWLTVV.

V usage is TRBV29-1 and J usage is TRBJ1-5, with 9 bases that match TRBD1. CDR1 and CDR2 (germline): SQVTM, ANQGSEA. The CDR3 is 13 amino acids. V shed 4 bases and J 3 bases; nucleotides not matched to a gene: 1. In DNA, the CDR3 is TGCAGCGTTGGGACAGGGGACAATCAGCCCCAGCATTTT. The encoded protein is CSVGTGDNQPQHF.

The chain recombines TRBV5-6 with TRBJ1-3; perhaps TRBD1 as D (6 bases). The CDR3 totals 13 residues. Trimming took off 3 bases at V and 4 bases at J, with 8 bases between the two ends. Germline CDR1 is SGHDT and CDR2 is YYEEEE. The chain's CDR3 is CASSYGQGNTIYF. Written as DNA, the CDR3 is TGTGCCAGCAGCTATGGACAGGGAAACACCATATATTTT.